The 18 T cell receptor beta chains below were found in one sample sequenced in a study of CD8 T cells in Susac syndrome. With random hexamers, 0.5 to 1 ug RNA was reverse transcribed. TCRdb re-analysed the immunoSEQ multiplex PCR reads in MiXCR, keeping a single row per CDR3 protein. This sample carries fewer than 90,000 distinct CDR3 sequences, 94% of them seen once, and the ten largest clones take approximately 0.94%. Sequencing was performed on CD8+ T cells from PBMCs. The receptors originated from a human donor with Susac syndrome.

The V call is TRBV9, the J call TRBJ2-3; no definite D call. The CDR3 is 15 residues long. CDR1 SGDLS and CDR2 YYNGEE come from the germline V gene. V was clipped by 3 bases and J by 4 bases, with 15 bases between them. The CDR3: CASSERAVKADTQYF. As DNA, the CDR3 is TGTGCCAGCAGCGAAAGGGCAGTTAAGGCAGATACGCAGTATTTT.

In DNA form, the CDR3 reads TGTGCCAGCAGCGTAGGCCAGGGCTACACCTTC. Its translation: CASSVGQGYTF. The rearrangement links TRBV9 to TRBJ1-2, with D unresolved. In germline, CDR1 is SGDLS, CDR2 YYNGEE. V was trimmed by 0 bases and J by 8 bases, leaving 5 bases between them. The CDR3 loop spans 11 amino acids.

The CDR3 region is CAGGQGGYEQYF. CDR3 nucleotides: TGTGCCGGGGGACAGGGGGGTTACGAGCAGTACTTC. The V and J genes are TRBV7-9 and TRBJ2-7; 11 bases agree with TRBD1. J was trimmed by 4 bases and V by 11 bases; bases with no gene match: 4. Germline lookup yields CDR1 SEHNR and CDR2 FQNEAQ (reference sequence). CDR3 size: 12 residues.

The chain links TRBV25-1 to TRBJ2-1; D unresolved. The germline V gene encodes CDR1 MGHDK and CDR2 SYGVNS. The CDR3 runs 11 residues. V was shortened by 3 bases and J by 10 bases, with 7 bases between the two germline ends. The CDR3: CASSEVGEQFF. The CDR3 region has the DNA TGTGCCAGCAGTGAGGTAGGGGAGCAGTTCTTC.

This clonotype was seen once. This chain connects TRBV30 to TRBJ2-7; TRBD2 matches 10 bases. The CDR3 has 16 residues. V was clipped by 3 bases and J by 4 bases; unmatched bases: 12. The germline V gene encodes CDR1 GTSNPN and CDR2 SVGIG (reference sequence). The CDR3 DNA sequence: TGTGCCTGGAGCGGGCTAGCGGGAGCGCGGGGGTACGAGCAGTACTTC. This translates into CAWSGLAGARGYEQYF.

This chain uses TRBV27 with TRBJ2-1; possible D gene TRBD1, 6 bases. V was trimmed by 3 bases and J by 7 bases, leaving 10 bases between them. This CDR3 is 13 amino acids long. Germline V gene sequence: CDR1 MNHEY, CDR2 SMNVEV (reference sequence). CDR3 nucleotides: TGTGCCAGCAGTTTCACAGGGAGAAATGAGCAGTTCTTC. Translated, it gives CASSFTGRNEQFF.

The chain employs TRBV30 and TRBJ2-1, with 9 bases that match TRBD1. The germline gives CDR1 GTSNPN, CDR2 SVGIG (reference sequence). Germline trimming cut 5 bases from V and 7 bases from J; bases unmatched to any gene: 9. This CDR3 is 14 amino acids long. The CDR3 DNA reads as TGTGCCTGGGATCCGGGACAGGGATTGAATGAGCAGTTCTTC. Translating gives CAWDPGQGLNEQFF.

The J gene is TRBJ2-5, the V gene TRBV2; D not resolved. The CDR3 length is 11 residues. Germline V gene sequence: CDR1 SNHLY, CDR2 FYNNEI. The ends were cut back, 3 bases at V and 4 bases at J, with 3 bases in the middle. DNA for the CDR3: TGTGCCAGCAGTGACTTAGAGACCCAGTACTTC. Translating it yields CASSDLETQYF.

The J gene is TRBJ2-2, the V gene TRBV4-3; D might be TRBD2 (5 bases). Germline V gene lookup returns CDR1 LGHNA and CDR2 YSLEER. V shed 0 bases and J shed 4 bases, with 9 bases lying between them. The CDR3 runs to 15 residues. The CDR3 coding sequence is TGCGCCAGCAGCCAAGAAACTAGGGTCACCGGGGAGCTGTTTTTT. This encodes CASSQETRVTGELFF.

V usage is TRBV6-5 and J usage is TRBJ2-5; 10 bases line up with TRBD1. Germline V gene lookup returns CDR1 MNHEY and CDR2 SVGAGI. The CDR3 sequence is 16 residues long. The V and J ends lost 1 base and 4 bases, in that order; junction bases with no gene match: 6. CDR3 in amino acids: CASSYFRTGGIETQYF. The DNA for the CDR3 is TGTGCCAGCAGTTACTTTCGGACAGGGGGGATAGAGACCCAGTACTTC.

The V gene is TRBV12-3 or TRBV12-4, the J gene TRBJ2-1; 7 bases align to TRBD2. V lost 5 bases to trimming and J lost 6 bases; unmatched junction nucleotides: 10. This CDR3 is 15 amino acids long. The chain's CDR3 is CASSTPGRGINEQFF. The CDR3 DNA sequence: TGTGCCAGCAGTACCCCGGGGCGGGGGATCAATGAGCAGTTCTTC.

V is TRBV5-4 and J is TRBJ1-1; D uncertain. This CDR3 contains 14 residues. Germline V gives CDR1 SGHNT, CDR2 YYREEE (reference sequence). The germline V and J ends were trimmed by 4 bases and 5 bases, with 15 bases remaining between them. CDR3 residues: CASSTTSAGTEAFF. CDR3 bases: TGTGCCAGCAGCACAACATCGGCTGGAACTGAAGCTTTCTTT.

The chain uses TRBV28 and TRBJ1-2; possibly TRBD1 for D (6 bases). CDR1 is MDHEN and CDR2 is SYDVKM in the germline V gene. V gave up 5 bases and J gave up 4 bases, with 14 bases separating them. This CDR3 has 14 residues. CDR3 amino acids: CASSPRGRGYGYTF. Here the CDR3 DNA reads TGTGCCAGCAGTCCTCGGGGGCGCGGCTATGGCTACACCTTC.

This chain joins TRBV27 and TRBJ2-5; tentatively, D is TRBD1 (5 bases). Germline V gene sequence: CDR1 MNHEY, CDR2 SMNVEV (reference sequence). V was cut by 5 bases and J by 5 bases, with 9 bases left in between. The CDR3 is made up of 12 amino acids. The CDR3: CASSGAGETQYF. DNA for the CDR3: TGTGCCAGCAGTGGGGCCGGGGAGACCCAGTACTTC.

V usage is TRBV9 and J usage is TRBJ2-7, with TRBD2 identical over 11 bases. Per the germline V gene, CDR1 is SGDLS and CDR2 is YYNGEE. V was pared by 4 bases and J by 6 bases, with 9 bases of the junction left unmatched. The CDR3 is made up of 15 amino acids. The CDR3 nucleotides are TGTGCCAGCAGCTTATCACTAGCGGGAGACCCCGAGCAGTACTTC. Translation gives CASSLSLAGDPEQYF.

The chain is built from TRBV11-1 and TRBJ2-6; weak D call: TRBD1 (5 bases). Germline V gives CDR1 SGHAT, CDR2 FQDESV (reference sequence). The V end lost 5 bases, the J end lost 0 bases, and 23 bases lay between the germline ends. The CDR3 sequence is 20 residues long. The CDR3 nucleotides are TGTGCCAGCAGCGACTGGGGAACAGGTCCGAGCTTCTCTGGGGCCAACGTCCTGACTTTC. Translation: CASSDWGTGPSFSGANVLTF.

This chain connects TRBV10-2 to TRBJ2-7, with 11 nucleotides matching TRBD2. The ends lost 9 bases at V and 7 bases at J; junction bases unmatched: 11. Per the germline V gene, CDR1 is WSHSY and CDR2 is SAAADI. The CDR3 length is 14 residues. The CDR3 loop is CASSYSGRAKEQYF. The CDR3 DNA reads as TGCGCCAGTTCTTATAGCGGGAGGGCAAAGGAGCAGTACTTC.

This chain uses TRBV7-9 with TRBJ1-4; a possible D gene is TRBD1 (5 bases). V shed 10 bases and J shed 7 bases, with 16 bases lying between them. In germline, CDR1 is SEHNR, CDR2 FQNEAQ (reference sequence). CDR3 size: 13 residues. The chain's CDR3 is CATGGSEGEKLFF. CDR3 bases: TGTGCCACGGGGGGATCGGAGGGTGAAAAACTGTTTTTT.